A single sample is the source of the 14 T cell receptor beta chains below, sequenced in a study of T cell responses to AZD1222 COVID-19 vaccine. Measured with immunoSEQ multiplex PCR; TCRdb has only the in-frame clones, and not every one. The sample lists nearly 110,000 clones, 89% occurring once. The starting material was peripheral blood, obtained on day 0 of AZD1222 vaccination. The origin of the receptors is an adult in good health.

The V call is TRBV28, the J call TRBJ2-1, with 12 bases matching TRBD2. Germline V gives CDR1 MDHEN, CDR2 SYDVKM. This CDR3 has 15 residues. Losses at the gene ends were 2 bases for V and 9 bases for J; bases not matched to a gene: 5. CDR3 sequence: CASSLGASGRAEQFF. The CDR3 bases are TGTGCCAGCAGTTTAGGGGCTAGCGGGAGGGCTGAGCAGTTCTTC.

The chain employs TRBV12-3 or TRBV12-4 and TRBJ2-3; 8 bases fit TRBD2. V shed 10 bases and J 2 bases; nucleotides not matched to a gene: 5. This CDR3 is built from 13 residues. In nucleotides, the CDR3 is TGTGCCACCCACGGGGGGGCCACAGATACGCAGTATTTT. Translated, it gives CATHGGATDTQYF.

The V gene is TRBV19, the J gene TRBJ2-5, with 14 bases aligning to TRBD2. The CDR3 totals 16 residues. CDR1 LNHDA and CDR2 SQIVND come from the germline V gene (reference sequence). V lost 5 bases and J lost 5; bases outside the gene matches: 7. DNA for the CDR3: TGTGCCAGTAGTCTAAGGACTAGCGGGAGGTGGGAGACCCAGTACTTC. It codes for CASSLRTSGRWETQYF.

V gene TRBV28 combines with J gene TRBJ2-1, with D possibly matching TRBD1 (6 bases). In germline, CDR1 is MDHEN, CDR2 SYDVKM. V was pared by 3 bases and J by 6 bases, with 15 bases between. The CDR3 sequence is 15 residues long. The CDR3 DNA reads TGTGCCAGCAGTTTTAAACAGGGTATCAGCAATGAGCAGTTCTTC. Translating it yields CASSFKQGISNEQFF.

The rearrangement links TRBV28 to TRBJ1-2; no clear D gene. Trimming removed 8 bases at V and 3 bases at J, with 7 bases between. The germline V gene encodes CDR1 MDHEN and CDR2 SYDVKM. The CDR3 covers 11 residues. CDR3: CASLSDYGYTF. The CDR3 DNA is TGTGCCAGCCTATCTGACTATGGCTACACCTTC.

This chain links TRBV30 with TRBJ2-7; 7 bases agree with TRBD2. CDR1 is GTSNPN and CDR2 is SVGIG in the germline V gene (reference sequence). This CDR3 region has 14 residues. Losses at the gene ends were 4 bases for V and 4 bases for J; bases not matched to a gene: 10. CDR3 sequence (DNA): TGTGCCTGGAAGAAAGCGGGGAATAGTTACGAGCAGTACTTC. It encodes CAWKKAGNSYEQYF.

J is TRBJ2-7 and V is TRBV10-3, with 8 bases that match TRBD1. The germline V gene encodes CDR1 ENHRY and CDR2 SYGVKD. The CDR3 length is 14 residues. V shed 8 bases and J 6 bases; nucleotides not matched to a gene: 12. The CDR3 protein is CAISFATGAGEQYF. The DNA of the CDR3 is TGTGCCATCTCCTTCGCGACAGGGGCGGGCGAGCAGTACTTC.

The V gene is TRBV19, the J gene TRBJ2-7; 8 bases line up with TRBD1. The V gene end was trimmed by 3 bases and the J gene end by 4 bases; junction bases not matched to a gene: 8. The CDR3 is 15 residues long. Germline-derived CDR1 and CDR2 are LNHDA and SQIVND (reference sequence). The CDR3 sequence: CASSISGTGRYEQYF. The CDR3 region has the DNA TGTGCCAGTAGTATTTCTGGGACAGGACGGTACGAGCAGTACTTC.

This CDR3 reads CASSYTSSGINTEAFF. The CDR3 DNA reads TGTGCCAGCAGTTATACCTCCTCGGGGATAAACACTGAAGCTTTCTTT. The chain has TRBV6-2 or TRBV6-3 and TRBJ1-1; D gene ambiguous. The V gene lost 3 bases and the J gene lost 2 bases, with 16 bases spanning the gap. The germline CDR1 and CDR2 sequences are MNHEY and SVGEGT. The CDR3 totals 16 residues.

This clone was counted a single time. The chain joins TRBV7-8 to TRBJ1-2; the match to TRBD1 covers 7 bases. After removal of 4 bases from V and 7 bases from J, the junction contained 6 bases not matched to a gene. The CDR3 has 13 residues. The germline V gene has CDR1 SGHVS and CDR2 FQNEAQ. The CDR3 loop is CASSSDREFGYTF. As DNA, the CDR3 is TGTGCCAGCAGCTCCGACAGGGAGTTTGGCTACACCTTC.

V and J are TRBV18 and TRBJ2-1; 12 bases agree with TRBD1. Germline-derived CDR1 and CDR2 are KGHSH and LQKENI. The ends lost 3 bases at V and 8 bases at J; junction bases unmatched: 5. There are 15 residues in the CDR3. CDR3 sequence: CASSPRDRGQDEQFF. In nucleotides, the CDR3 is TGTGCCAGCTCACCTCGGGACAGGGGGCAGGATGAGCAGTTCTTC.

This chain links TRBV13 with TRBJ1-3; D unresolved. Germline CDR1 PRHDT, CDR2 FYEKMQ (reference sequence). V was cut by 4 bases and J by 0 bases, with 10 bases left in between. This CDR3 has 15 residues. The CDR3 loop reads CASSWGPNSGNTIYF. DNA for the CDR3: TGTGCCAGCAGCTGGGGTCCGAACTCTGGAAACACCATATATTTT. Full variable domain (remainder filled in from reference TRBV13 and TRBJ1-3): AAGVIQSPRHLIKEKRETATLKCYPIPRHDTVYWYQQGPGQDPQFLISFYEKMQSDKGSIPDRFSAQQFSDYHSELNMSSLELGDSALYFCASSWGPNSGNTIYFGEGSWLTVV.

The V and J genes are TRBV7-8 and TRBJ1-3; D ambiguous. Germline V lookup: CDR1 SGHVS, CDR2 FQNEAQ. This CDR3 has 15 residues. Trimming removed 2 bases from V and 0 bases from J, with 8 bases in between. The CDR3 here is CASSLTVRSGNTIYF. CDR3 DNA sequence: TGTGCCAGCAGCTTAACAGTCCGCTCTGGAAACACCATATATTTT.

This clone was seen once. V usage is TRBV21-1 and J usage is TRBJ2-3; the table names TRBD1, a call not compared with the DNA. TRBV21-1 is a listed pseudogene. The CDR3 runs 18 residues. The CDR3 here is CASSKGQGIAPSTDTQYF. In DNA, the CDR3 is TGTGCCAGCAGCAAAGGACAGGGGATAGCACCTAGCACAGATACGCAGTATTTT.